The T cell receptor beta chain under discussion was sequenced for a study of post-analysis software for immune sequencing data. Germline V gives CDR1 MNHNY, CDR2 SVGAGI (reference sequence). The CDR3 is 15 amino acids. The J segment lost 4 bases and the V segment lost 6 bases, leaving 7 bases of the junction unmatched. Unique molecular identifiers had been added to the TCR beta cDNA libraries. Input populations of roughly 0.9 to 10 million T cells gave rise to 500,000 or so cDNA molecules. TCRdb reprocessed the PCR reads via MiXCR and lists one record per CDR3 protein. Here the sample spans 350,000 to 500,000 distinct CDR3 sequences, approximately 42% being singletons. General study points: Compared with controls, patients had more of 4 or 5 TRBV segments, including TRBV5-6, TRBV5-1 and TRBV20-1.

This clonotype was detected once. Antigen: not known. The sequence was collected from a girl under 10 years old with multiple sclerosis. Sequencing input: blood. The chain couples TRBV6-6 to TRBJ1-2; TRBD1 matches 11 bases. CDR3 loop: CASSPTGQGVYGYTF. CDR3 in DNA: TGTGCCAGCAGCCCGACGGGACAGGGGGTCTATGGCTACACCTTC.